Each of the 8 T cell receptor beta chains below was sequenced from the same sample in a study of immune evolution from preneoplasia to lung adenocarcinoma. The protocol was immunoSEQ multiplex PCR, while the TCRdb copy is restricted to in-frame clones and leaves out a portion. Here the sample spans 20,000 or so clones, less than 80% being singletons. The specimen was FFPE invasive lung adenocarcinoma tissue. The receptors stem from a person in their 60s with lung adenocarcinoma.

There are a few counts of this clone. The V and J genes are TRBV18 and TRBJ1-1; tentative D call: TRBD1 (6 bases). V was clipped by 1 base and J by 1 base, with 10 bases between them. CDR3 length: 15 amino acids. Germline lookup yields CDR1 KGHSH and CDR2 LQKENI. The CDR3 protein is CASSPLDRKNTEAFF. As DNA, the CDR3 is TGTGCCAGCTCACCACTGGACAGAAAGAACACTGAAGCTTTCTTT. Filled out from reference TRBV18 and TRBJ1-1, the complete variable domain reads NAGVMQNPRHLVRRRGQEARLRCSPMKGHSHVYWYRQLPEEGLKFMVYLQKENIIDESGMPKERFSAEFPKEGPSILRIQQVVRGDSAAYFCASSPLDRKNTEAFFGQGTRLTVV.

The rearrangement links TRBV2 to TRBJ2-7; TRBD1 aligns across 7 bases. The germline CDR1 and CDR2 sequences are SNHLY and FYNNEI. The CDR3 consists of 14 residues. The J segment lost 2 bases and the V segment lost 6 bases, leaving 7 bases of the junction unmatched. CDR3 DNA sequence: TGTGCCAGCAGCACAGGGGTAGGACCCTACGAGCAGTACTTC. Amino acid sequence: CASSTGVGPYEQYF.

The table lists this clone with a few counts. V and J are TRBV7-8 and TRBJ2-1; weak D call: TRBD2 (5 bases). This CDR3 spans 15 amino acids. Trimming stripped 5 bases from V and 9 bases from J, with 20 bases between. Germline V gives CDR1 SGHVS, CDR2 FQNEAQ. The CDR3 protein is CASSTLEGSWGEQFF. CDR3 nucleotide sequence: TGTGCCAGCAGCACCCTTGAGGGCTCTTGGGGTGAGCAGTTCTTC.

This rearrangement joins TRBV12-5 to TRBJ2-5; TRBD2 matches 11 bases. The CDR3 runs 16 residues. The J segment lost 2 bases and the V segment lost 5 bases, leaving 7 bases of the junction unmatched. CDR1 and CDR2 from the germline V gene are LGHNT and FRNRAP. The CDR3 loop reads CASGPGTSGQQETQYF. The DNA of the CDR3 is TGTGCTAGTGGTCCCGGGACTAGCGGACAACAAGAGACCCAGTACTTC.

This chain links TRBV14 with TRBJ2-3, with a possible D match to TRBD2 (6 bases). The V end was cut by 1 base, the J end by 4 bases, with 9 bases between. There are 14 residues in the CDR3. Germline loops: CDR1 SGHDN, CDR2 FVKESK. The CDR3 DNA reads as TGTGCCAGCAGCCAAGGGGACTTCTCAGATACGCAGTATTTT. Its translation: CASSQGDFSDTQYF.

The V and J genes are TRBV30 and TRBJ2-1; D unclear. Looked up from germline, CDR1 is GTSNPN and CDR2 is SVGIG (reference sequence). Trimming left V 5 bases short and J 9 bases short, with 8 bases between. The CDR3 is made up of 10 amino acids. CDR3 bases: TGTGCCTGGGGAGAGATTGAGCAGTTCTTC. Encoded protein: CAWGEIEQFF. Full variable domain (outside the CDR3, taken from reference TRBV30 and TRBJ2-1): SQTIHQWPATLVQPVGSPLSLECTVEGTSNPNLYWYRQAAGRGLQLLFYSVGIGQISSEVPQNLSASRPQDRQFILSSKKLLLSDSGFYLCAWGEIEQFFGPGTRLTVL.

The chain uses TRBV9 and TRBJ1-1; no firm D call. V was cut by 4 bases and J by 10 bases, with 14 bases left in between. Per the germline V gene, CDR1 is SGDLS and CDR2 is YYNGEE. The CDR3 spans 12 residues. The DNA of the CDR3 is TGTGCCAGCAGCCCACCTTTGGCGGGAGCTTTCTTT. This encodes CASSPPLAGAFF.

This sequence joins TRBV5-4 and TRBJ2-2, with D possibly being TRBD1 (6 bases). Trimming cost V 4 bases and J 2 bases, with 12 bases left between them. This CDR3 has 15 amino acids. Germline loops: CDR1 SGHNT, CDR2 YYREEE (reference sequence). This CDR3 is CASSPPGHNTGELFF. As DNA, the CDR3 is TGTGCCAGCAGCCCCCCGGGACATAACACCGGGGAGCTGTTTTTT.